The present T cell receptor (beta chain) was sequenced within a study of blood T cell repertoires in COVID-19. Trimming pared 0 bases from V and 0 bases from J, leaving 7 bases between. The CDR3 sequence is 15 residues long. The germline V gene encodes CDR1 SGHRS and CDR2 YFSETQ. To note about this clone: The same CDR3 is also encoded by other DNA sequences in this sample.

TCRdb's table, derived via immunoSEQ multiplex PCR, lists solely in-frame clones and lacks some. The table includes tens of thousands of clones, 75% to 95% detected once. The origin of this receptor is a woman aged 80 or older with acute or convalescent COVID-19. The sequenced sample consisted of peripheral blood. The rearrangement uses TRBV5-1 and TRBJ1-5; the D is unclear. In DNA, the CDR3 is TGCGCCAGCAGCTTGGGAGGTAATAGCAATCAGCCCCAGCATTTT. Amino acid sequence: CASSLGGNSNQPQHF.